Shown below are 5 T cell receptor beta chains from a single sample sequenced in a study of cytomegalovirus exposure and HLA in healthy donors. This PCR relied on a set of 60 Vbeta primers and 13 Jbeta primers. Method: immunoSEQ multiplex PCR; TCRdb's copy keeps in-frame clones and lacks some. The data show approximately 110,000 clones, around 80% seen once. Material for sequencing was PBMCs. Receptors originate from a woman in her twenties or thirties in good health and CMV-seronegative.

V gene TRBV18 combines with J gene TRBJ1-4; 7 nucleotides align to TRBD1. CDR1 KGHSH and CDR2 LQKENI come from the germline V gene. The CDR3 extends over 15 amino acids. V was clipped by 5 bases and J by 8 bases; unmatched bases: 11. The CDR3 spells CASSSGQDQLEKLFF. The CDR3 bases are TGTGCCAGCTCATCCGGACAGGACCAATTAGAAAAACTGTTTTTT.

The J gene is TRBJ2-7, the V gene TRBV28; 8 bases match TRBD1. Trimming removed 4 bases from V and 4 bases from J; junction bases left unmatched: 9. Germline-derived CDR1 and CDR2 are MDHEN and SYDVKM. The CDR3 loop spans 15 amino acids. In DNA form, the CDR3 reads TGTGCCAGCAGTTCCACCGGACAGGGTGTATACGAGCAGTACTTC. It encodes CASSSTGQGVYEQYF.

The chain couples TRBV15 to TRBJ2-2; TRBD1 matches at 11 bases. The CDR3 loop spans 15 amino acids. Unmatched junction bases numbered 2, after V lost 3 bases and J lost 5 bases. Germline V gene data show CDR1 as LNHNV and CDR2 as YYDKDF (reference sequence). CDR3 in DNA: TGTGCCACCAGCAGTTGGGACAGGGGGACCGGGGAGCTGTTTTTT. Protein product: CATSSWDRGTGELFF.

This clone showed up just once. The V and J genes are TRBV4-1 and TRBJ1-4; D gene uncertain. This CDR3 is 16 amino acids long. V lost 0 bases and J lost 8, with 16 bases in between. In germline, CDR1 is MGHRA, CDR2 YSYEKL. In nucleotides, the CDR3 is TGCGCCAGCAGCCAAGAGGCAGGCTTAGGAAGGGAAAAACTGTTTTTT. Amino acid sequence: CASSQEAGLGREKLFF.

The rearrangement joins TRBV6-1 to TRBJ1-5, with a tentative D call TRBD1 (6 bases). In germline, CDR1 is MNHNS, CDR2 SASEGT. Trimming took 7 bases from V and 0 from J, leaving 13 bases between them. The length of the CDR3 is 15 residues. The CDR3 nucleotides are TGTGCCAGCATTTGGGACACCGTTAGCAATCAGCCCCAGCATTTT. Protein: CASIWDTVSNQPQHF.